One sample yielded the 21 T cell receptor beta chains listed below, sequenced in a study of T-cell memory formation after mild COVID-19. TCRdb reanalysed the 5' RACE reads using MiXCR and keeps one entry per CDR3 protein. This table holds around 180,000 distinct CDR3 sequences, around 15% found once. Sequenced input: PBMCs or a T cell subset sorted from them (not recorded which). The receptors derive from an adult woman who had mild COVID-19 (a few samples of this study predate the infection). Cell type and time point are not known.

The J gene is TRBJ2-2, the V gene TRBV18; 10 bases align to TRBD2. Germline V CDR1 and CDR2: KGHSH, LQKENI. The ends lost 2 bases at V and 7 bases at J; junction bases unmatched: 13. CDR3 length: 18 residues. CDR3 nucleotide sequence: TGTGCCAGCTCACCAAAGATAAGCGGGAGGGCCGCGAACGGGGAGCTGTTTTTT. Translating gives CASSPKISGRAANGELFF.

This clonotype was seen only a few times. The chain's CDR3 is CASSWRGGELFF. The CDR3 nucleotides are TGTGCCAGCAGCTGGAGGGGCGGGGAGCTGTTTTTT. The V gene is TRBV7-8, the J gene TRBJ2-2, with D possibly matching TRBD2 (6 bases). CDR3 length: 12 residues. CDR1 and CDR2 from the germline V gene are SGHVS and FQNEAQ. The V end lost 4 bases, the J end lost 7 bases, and 7 bases lay between the germline ends.

This clonotype was counted between two and nine times. This rearrangement joins TRBV2 to TRBJ1-6; 8 bases fit TRBD1. The ends lost 4 bases at V and 11 bases at J; junction bases unmatched: 4. Germline V CDR1 and CDR2: SNHLY, FYNNEI. This CDR3 is built from 13 residues. CDR3 nucleotides: TGTGCCAGCAGTGCAGAGACAGGGGCACCCCTCCACTTT. Translation: CASSAETGAPLHF.

This clonotype was detected only a few times. This chain connects TRBV4-1 to TRBJ2-1, with 8 bases lining up with TRBD2. With 2 bases clipped from V and 6 bases from J, the junction kept 15 bases outside the gene matches. This CDR3 has 18 residues. CDR1 and CDR2 (germline): MGHRA, YSYEKL. The CDR3 DNA reads TGCGCCAGCAGCCAACAGACTAGCGCAGGGAGAGGGCCCAATGAGCAGTTCTTC. Translated, it gives CASSQQTSAGRGPNEQFF.

The chain carries TRBV6-2 or TRBV6-3 and TRBJ2-3; 15 bases line up with TRBD2. The V segment lost 6 bases and the J segment 1 base; nucleotides outside the gene matches: 5. The length of the CDR3 is 17 residues. Germline V gene data show CDR1 as MNHEY and CDR2 as SVGEGT. CDR3 coding DNA: TGTGCCAGCAGCGGACTAGCGGGAGGGCCGCGCACAGATACGCAGTATTTT. Translated, it gives CASSGLAGGPRTDTQYF.

This clonotype occurred a few times. The chain uses TRBV20-1 and TRBJ2-1, with 12 bases that match TRBD2. V was clipped by 5 bases and J by 5 bases; unmatched bases: 10. The CDR3 is made up of 16 amino acids. Germline V CDR1 and CDR2: DFQATT, SNEGSKA (reference sequence). The DNA for the CDR3 is TGCAGTGCTCGAAGTGCTAGCGGGAGGGCCAACAATGAGCAGTTCTTC. It codes for CSARSASGRANNEQFF.

This clonotype turned up a few times. The chain links TRBV5-6 to TRBJ1-5; D is perhaps TRBD1 (6 bases). With 0 bases removed from V and 4 bases from J, the gap between germline ends came to 14 bases. CDR1 is SGHDT, CDR2 YYEEEE, per germline. The CDR3 extends over 16 amino acids. The chain's CDR3 is CASSLGPRGRNQPQHF. The CDR3 nucleotides read TGTGCCAGCAGCTTGGGGCCAAGGGGGAGGAATCAGCCCCAGCATTTT.

The chain has TRBV18 and TRBJ2-1; tentative D call: TRBD2 (6 bases). Per germline, CDR1 KGHSH and CDR2 LQKENI. Trimming left V 4 bases short and J 4 bases short, with 11 bases between. The length of the CDR3 is 14 residues. This CDR3 is CASSLLASYNEQFF. The DNA of the CDR3 is TGTGCCAGCTCACTGCTAGCGTCATACAATGAGCAGTTCTTC.

The V call is TRBV20-1, the J call TRBJ1-3; no definite D call. The CDR3 is 14 residues long. CDR1 DFQATT and CDR2 SNEGSKA come from the germline V gene (reference sequence). V gave up 1 base and J gave up 7 bases, with 14 bases separating them. CDR3 sequence (DNA): TGCAGTGCTAGAGCCCTCGTATACACGAACACCATATATTTT. As protein: CSARALVYTNTIYF.

The J gene is TRBJ1-1, the V gene TRBV12-3 or TRBV12-4; D perhaps matches TRBD1 (5 bases). The V end lost 5 bases, the J end lost 10 bases, and 11 bases lay between the germline ends. The CDR3 sequence is 11 residues long. CDR3 coding DNA: TGTGCCAGCAGTCTACAGAGGGGAGCTTTCTTT. It specifies CASSLQRGAFF.

This clonotype has a handful of counts. The V and J genes are TRBV27 and TRBJ2-7, with D possibly matching TRBD1 (5 bases). Germline V gene lookup returns CDR1 MNHEY and CDR2 SMNVEV (reference sequence). CDR3 size: 16 residues. Trimming took off 1 base at V and 0 bases at J, with 13 bases between the two ends. CDR3 region: CASSLWGSMSSYEQYF. CDR3 nucleotides: TGTGCCAGCAGTTTATGGGGCAGCATGAGCTCCTACGAGCAGTACTTC.

The chain carries TRBV7-2 and TRBJ1-1, with 10 bases lining up with TRBD1. This CDR3 is built from 15 residues. The V gene end was trimmed by 3 bases and the J gene end by 3 bases; junction bases not matched to a gene: 4. Germline V gene data show CDR1 as SGHTA and CDR2 as FQGNSA. The CDR3 protein is CASSLLGTGDTEAFF. The CDR3 region has the DNA TGTGCCAGCAGCTTGCTCGGGACAGGGGACACTGAAGCTTTCTTT.

This clonotype was counted only a few times. This chain joins TRBV6-1 and TRBJ2-3; 11 bases agree with TRBD2. V lost 7 bases, J lost 2 bases, and 5 bases stayed unmatched. CDR3 length equals 15 residues. CDR1 MNHNS and CDR2 SASEGT come from the germline V gene. The CDR3 DNA sequence: TGTGCCAGCATACGACTAGCGGGGTTCACAGATACGCAGTATTTT. It translates to CASIRLAGFTDTQYF.

The rearrangement links TRBV25-1 to TRBJ2-1; TRBD1 is a possible D gene (6 bases). CDR1 MGHDK and CDR2 SYGVNS come from the germline V gene. Trimming removed 8 bases from V and 0 bases from J, with 17 bases in between. The CDR3 consists of 16 residues. In DNA form, the CDR3 reads TGTGCCAGCGGCCCTACAGGGTTAAGCTCCTACAATGAGCAGTTCTTC. Amino acids: CASGPTGLSSYNEQFF.

This sequence joins TRBV9 and TRBJ2-5; TRBD2 aligns across 14 bases. With V trimmed by 2 bases and J by 4 bases, 4 bases remained unmatched. The germline V gene encodes CDR1 SGDLS and CDR2 YYNGEE. CDR3 length: 16 amino acids. The CDR3 DNA follows: TGTGCCAGCAGCGTCGGACTAGCGGGAGGTCCAGAGACCCAGTACTTC. It codes for CASSVGLAGGPETQYF.

The rearrangement links TRBV7-2 to TRBJ2-7; 9 bases fit TRBD2. Germline CDR1 and CDR2: SGHTA and FQGNSA. The CDR3 runs to 19 residues. V gave up 1 base and J gave up 3 bases; unmatched junction bases: 16. CDR3 loop: CASSLVRTSDSGWIYEQYF. The CDR3, as DNA: TGTGCCAGCAGCTTAGTCAGGACTAGCGATTCCGGCTGGATCTACGAGCAGTACTTC.

The V call is TRBV20-1, the J call TRBJ1-2; weak D call: TRBD1 (6 bases). Trimming cost V 0 bases and J 6 bases, with 14 bases left between them. The germline V gene encodes CDR1 DFQATT and CDR2 SNEGSKA (reference sequence). The CDR3 totals 14 residues. The CDR3 region has the DNA TGCAGTGCTAGAGATATCACGGGGGGCAATGGCTACACCTTC. Translating gives CSARDITGGNGYTF.

This sequence joins TRBV9 and TRBJ2-2; tentative D call: TRBD1 (6 bases). V dropped 6 bases and J dropped 0 bases, with 15 bases sitting between them. CDR3 length: 16 amino acids. Germline V CDR1 and CDR2: SGDLS, YYNGEE. The DNA for the CDR3 is TGTGCCAGCAACTCTGGGGCAGGGGCGAACACCGGGGAGCTGTTTTTT. Its translation: CASNSGAGANTGELFF.

J is TRBJ1-5 and V is TRBV7-9; no reliable D call. CDR1 and CDR2 from the germline V gene are SEHNR and FQNEAQ (reference sequence). The CDR3 sequence is 13 residues long. Trimming removed 1 base from V and 6 bases from J, with 7 bases in between. The CDR3 sequence is CASSLDRSQPQHF. The CDR3 DNA reads TGTGCCAGCAGCTTAGACCGAAGTCAGCCCCAGCATTTT. The full variable domain, rest sourced from reference TRBV7-9 and TRBJ1-5, is DTGVSQNPRHKITKRGQNVTFRCDPISEHNRLYWYRQTLGQGPEFLTYFQNEAQLEKSRLLSDRFSAERPKGSFSTLEIQRTEQGDSAMYLCASSLDRSQPQHFGDGTRLSIL.

The chain employs TRBV12-3 or TRBV12-4 and TRBJ1-2, with unresolved D. The CDR3 runs 12 residues. Deletions cut 6 bases from V and 4 bases from J, with 9 bases between. The CDR3 bases are TGTGCCAGCAGGCCCTACAGCTATGGCTACACCTTC. Amino acids: CASRPYSYGYTF.

The chain joins TRBV7-8 to TRBJ1-5; the match to TRBD1 covers 7 bases. V shed 5 bases and J 5 bases; nucleotides not matched to a gene: 9. Germline loops: CDR1 SGHVS, CDR2 FQNEAQ. The CDR3 has 15 amino acids. The CDR3 loop is CASSHGTAPDQPQHF. DNA of the CDR3: TGTGCCAGCAGCCACGGGACAGCCCCTGATCAGCCCCAGCATTTT. Combining the CDR3 with reference TRBV7-8 and TRBJ1-5 gives the whole variable domain GAGVSQSPRYKVAKRGQDVALRCDPISGHVSLFWYQQALGQGPEFLTYFQNEAQLDKSGLPSDRFFAERPEGSVSTLKIQRTQQEDSAVYLCASSHGTAPDQPQHFGDGTRLSIL.